What follows are 24 T cell receptor beta chains derived from one specimen sequenced in a study of cytomegalovirus exposure and HLA in healthy donors. Use of 60 Vbeta and 13 Jbeta primers characterized the PCR. Clones were sequenced by immunoSEQ multiplex PCR, and TCRdb holds only the in-frame ones, with some missing. Its clone listing holds under 40,000 clones. Source material: PBMCs. These receptors all stem from a female donor in good health and CMV-seronegative.

The chain couples TRBV10-3 to TRBJ2-5; the D is unclear. Germline lookup yields CDR1 ENHRY and CDR2 SYGVKD. The CDR3 has 13 residues. Trimming cost V 10 bases and J 2 bases, with 14 bases left between them. Written as DNA, the CDR3 is TGTGCCACCAAAACGACGGAGCAAGAGACCCAGTACTTC. Amino acid sequence: CATKTTEQETQYF.

The gene calls are TRBV5-1 and TRBJ2-5; 9 bases are a match to TRBD2. The trim removed 2 bases at V and 1 base at J, leaving 3 bases unmatched. The CDR3 has 15 amino acids. Germline lookup yields CDR1 SGHRS and CDR2 YFSETQ. CDR3 amino acids: CASSFSGGLQETQYF. The CDR3 coding sequence is TGCGCCAGCAGCTTTAGCGGGGGCCTCCAAGAGACCCAGTACTTC.

The V call is TRBV28, the J call TRBJ2-1, with a possible D match to TRBD2 (7 bases). Trimming shortened V by 0 bases and J by 9 bases, and 15 bases separated the two germline ends. There are 15 residues in the CDR3. Germline CDR1 reads MDHEN; CDR2 reads SYDVKM. Written as DNA, the CDR3 is TGTGCCAGCAGTTTATGGCGGGGGCCCAGGGGTGAGCAGTTCTTC. Translating it yields CASSLWRGPRGEQFF. The variable domain in full, with the rest retrieved from reference TRBV28 and TRBJ2-1, is DVKVTQSSRYLVKRTGEKVFLECVQDMDHENMFWYRQDPGLGLRLIYFSYDVKMKEKGDIPEGYSVSREKKERFSLILESASTNQTSMYLCASSLWRGPRGEQFFGPGTRLTVL.

The chain is built from TRBV4-2 and TRBJ2-7, with 11 positions matching TRBD2. There are 15 residues in the CDR3. The germline V gene encodes CDR1 LGHNA and CDR2 YNFKEQ. V lost 3 bases to trimming and J lost 10 bases; unmatched junction nucleotides: 11. CDR3 DNA: TGTGCCAGCAGCCAGTACGTTAGCGGGGGGGCCACTCAGTACTTC. This gives the protein CASSQYVSGGATQYF.

The chain is built from TRBV21-1 and TRBJ2-7; TRBD1, the D gene given by the table, was not confirmed from the DNA. TRBV21-1 is a pseudogene locus. This CDR3 region has 12 residues. The CDR3 DNA reads as TGTGCCAAGGACAGGAGCTCCTACGAGCAGTACTTC. Translating it yields CAKDRSSYEQYF.

The chain is built from TRBV6-4 and TRBJ1-6; 7 nucleotides line up with TRBD1. The germline gives CDR1 MRHNA, CDR2 SNTAGT. The CDR3 spans 14 residues. V dropped 6 bases and J dropped 6; count of bases not matched to a gene: 5. The CDR3 nucleotides are TGTGCCAGCAGGCCAACAGGGGTTAATTCACCCCTCCACTTT. Encoded protein: CASRPTGVNSPLHF.

The chain combines TRBV18 with TRBJ2-7; D is perhaps TRBD1 (6 bases). Between the trimmed V and J ends, which lost 6 bases and 2 bases, there was a span of 11 bases. CDR1 KGHSH and CDR2 LQKENI come from the germline V gene. The CDR3 is 13 amino acids. The CDR3 here is CASSLGQPYEQYF. The CDR3 DNA reads as TGTGCCAGCTCCCTAGGACAGCCCTACGAGCAGTACTTC.

The rearrangement joins TRBV27 to TRBJ2-2; D is unresolved. V was clipped by 6 bases and J by 0 bases, with 14 bases between them. The CDR3 length is 16 residues. The germline gives CDR1 MNHEY, CDR2 SMNVEV (reference sequence). The CDR3 protein is CASSRHIFANTGELFF. Written as DNA, the CDR3 is TGTGCCAGCAGCCGACATATCTTCGCGAACACCGGGGAGCTGTTTTTT.

This chain uses TRBV11-2 with TRBJ2-1; the D is unclear. In germline, CDR1 is SGHAT, CDR2 FQNNGV. The CDR3 loop spans 12 amino acids. V was cut by 2 bases and J by 8 bases, with 7 bases left in between. In nucleotides, the CDR3 is TGTGCCAGCAGCTTAACTATCCATGAGCAGTTCTTC. The encoded protein is CASSLTIHEQFF.

The genes are TRBV15 and TRBJ2-1; a weak D match, TRBD1 (6 bases). The CDR3 totals 15 residues. V shed 3 bases and J shed 2 bases, with 11 bases lying between them. Germline V lookup: CDR1 LNHNV, CDR2 YYDKDF (reference sequence). This CDR3 reads CATSSPGQAYNEQFF. The CDR3 nucleotides read TGTGCCACCAGCAGCCCGGGACAAGCCTACAATGAGCAGTTCTTC.

The rearrangement uses TRBV7-2 and TRBJ2-7; TRBD1 matches 7 bases. The CDR3 is 14 amino acids. The V gene's germline CDR1 is SGHTA and CDR2 FQGNSA. V shed 6 bases and J 3 bases; nucleotides not matched to a gene: 8. CDR3 nucleotide sequence: TGTGCCAGCAGAACCGATAGGACAGGCTACGAGCAGTACTTC. It is translated as CASRTDRTGYEQYF.

This sequence joins TRBV10-3 and TRBJ2-7; TRBD1 agrees at 10 bases. Per the germline V gene, CDR1 is ENHRY and CDR2 is SYGVKD. CDR3 length: 15 amino acids. Trimming took 4 bases from V and 3 from J; bases not matched to a gene: 6. The CDR3 loop reads CAISVTGTGDYEQYF. DNA for the CDR3: TGTGCCATCAGTGTAACCGGGACAGGGGACTACGAGCAGTACTTC.

The V gene is TRBV6-1, the J gene TRBJ1-5, with 11 bases that match TRBD1. This CDR3 comprises 14 residues. Germline V gene sequence: CDR1 MNHNS, CDR2 SASEGT. V was pared by 7 bases and J by 4 bases, with 3 bases of the junction left unmatched. The CDR3 is CASNGQGANQPQHF. CDR3 sequence (DNA): TGTGCCAGCAATGGACAGGGGGCTAATCAGCCCCAGCATTTT.

The chain recombines TRBV6-5 with TRBJ2-3, with 11 bases identical to TRBD2. The CDR3 is 16 amino acids. The germline gives CDR1 MNHEY, CDR2 SVGAGI. Trimming took 0 bases from V and 2 from J; bases not matched to a gene: 1. The CDR3 sequence: CASSYSTSGATDTQYF. CDR3 nucleotide sequence: TGTGCCAGCAGTTACTCGACTAGCGGGGCCACAGATACGCAGTATTTT.

This rearrangement joins TRBV19 to TRBJ1-2; D possibly corresponds to TRBD1 (5 bases). The V end lost 5 bases, the J end lost 5 bases, and 12 bases lay between the germline ends. Germline loops: CDR1 LNHDA, CDR2 SQIVND (reference sequence). The CDR3 is made up of 13 amino acids. CDR3: CASSPQGFYGYTF. The CDR3 DNA reads as TGTGCCAGTAGTCCCCAGGGCTTTTATGGCTACACCTTC.

J is TRBJ1-1 and V is TRBV9, with 7 bases lining up with TRBD1. The CDR3 spans 20 residues. J was trimmed by 0 bases and V by 0 bases; bases with no gene match: 17. The germline V gene encodes CDR1 SGDLS and CDR2 YYNGEE. The CDR3 region has the DNA TGTGCCAGCAGCGTAGCGCATTTCGAGGGACAGACCTTAATGAACACTGAAGCTTTCTTT. This encodes CASSVAHFEGQTLMNTEAFF.

The chain has TRBV2 and TRBJ1-3; D is unresolved. The germline CDR1 and CDR2 sequences are SNHLY and FYNNEI. The CDR3 runs 15 residues. With 1 base removed from V and 0 bases from J, the gap between germline ends came to 7 bases. The CDR3 DNA follows: TGTGCCAGCAGTGAAGGGGCAAGCTCTGGAAACACCATATATTTT. Its translation: CASSEGASSGNTIYF.

The CDR3 region has the DNA TGCGCCAGCAGTTCCGGGGACAGCAATGAAAAACTGTTTTTT. Translating gives CASSSGDSNEKLFF. V usage is TRBV5-1 and J usage is TRBJ1-4; 7 bases line up with TRBD1. CDR1 and CDR2 from the germline V gene are SGHRS and YFSETQ. This CDR3 comprises 14 residues. V shed 5 bases, J shed 5 bases, and the junction held 6 bases outside the gene matches.

CDR3 amino acids: CASSPRQGFYEQYF. The CDR3 bases are TGTGCCAGCAGCCCCCGGCAGGGCTTCTACGAGCAGTACTTC. This chain uses TRBV6-5 with TRBJ2-7, with D perhaps matching TRBD1 (5 bases). CDR1 and CDR2 (germline): MNHEY, SVGAGI. The ends were cut back, 6 bases at V and 3 bases at J, with 15 bases in the middle. The CDR3 loop spans 14 amino acids.

The chain has TRBV4-2 and TRBJ2-2; possibly TRBD1 for D (6 bases). The germline V and J ends were trimmed by 2 bases and 4 bases, with 11 bases remaining between them. Germline CDR1 is LGHNA and CDR2 is YNFKEQ. CDR3 length: 15 residues. The CDR3 region is CASSQSLTGTGELFF. The CDR3 region has the DNA TGTGCCAGCAGCCAATCGTTGACAGGCACCGGGGAGCTGTTTTTT.

Here the CDR3 DNA reads TGTGCCACCAGCAGAGCAATAGGGGCGCTCTACGAGCAGTACTTC. It encodes CATSRAIGALYEQYF. V usage is TRBV15 and J usage is TRBJ2-7; possible D gene TRBD1, 5 bases. CDR3 size: 15 residues. CDR1 LNHNV and CDR2 YYDKDF come from the germline V gene (reference sequence). V was pared by 1 base and J by 3 bases, with 13 bases between.

V is TRBV7-9 and J is TRBJ1-6; D unresolved. The CDR3 has 15 amino acids. Trimming left V 1 base short and J 10 bases short, with 14 bases between. Germline V gene lookup returns CDR1 SEHNR and CDR2 FQNEAQ (reference sequence). Written as DNA, the CDR3 is TGTGCCAGCAGCTTAGATGCAGGAATAGGCTCACCCCTCCACTTT. Protein: CASSLDAGIGSPLHF.

The chain combines TRBV5-1 with TRBJ1-2, with a tentative D call TRBD1 (5 bases). The germline V and J ends were trimmed by 0 bases and 10 bases, with 13 bases remaining between them. The CDR3 is made up of 13 amino acids. Germline values: CDR1 SGHRS, CDR2 YFSETQ. CDR3 loop: CASSLEGGGIYTF. The CDR3 DNA reads TGCGCCAGCAGCTTGGAGGGCGGGGGAATCTACACCTTC. Based on the CDR3 plus reference TRBV5-1 and TRBJ1-2, the full variable domain is KAGVTQTPRYLIKTRGQQVTLSCSPISGHRSVSWYQQTPGQGLQFLFEYFSETQRNKGNFPGRFSGRQFSNSRSEMNVSTLELGDSALYLCASSLEGGGIYTFGSGTRLTVV.

The J gene is TRBJ1-6, the V gene TRBV27; D unresolved. CDR1 and CDR2 (germline): MNHEY, SMNVEV (reference sequence). This CDR3 has 17 amino acids. V lost 4 bases, J lost 5 bases, and 18 bases lay in between. CDR3 coding DNA: TGTGCCAGCAGTTCCACATCGGTTTGGAGTCATAATTCACCCCTCCACTTT. This codes for CASSSTSVWSHNSPLHF.